A selection of T cell receptor beta chains follows, all from one sample in a study of T cells in Graves' hyperthyroidism and ophthalmopathy. TCRdb re-analysed the multiplex PCR reads in MiXCR, keeping a single row per CDR3 protein. In the table there are 250,000 or so distinct CDR3 sequences, about 17% of which are singletons. Sequenced: blood. Every receptor here comes from a woman between 18 and 29 years old with Graves' ophthalmopathy. Both conserved end residues are trimmed from each CDR3.

V,J,CDR3
TRBV6-1,TRBJ2-2,ASLDDSRVNTGELF
TRBV6-1,TRBJ2-4,ASSEGGLTPVRY
TRBV2,TRBJ1-1,ASSESPIGQANTEAF
TRBV20-1,TRBJ1-2,SASVVYNYGYT
TRBV3-1,TRBJ1-1,ASSQDPRTGNTEAF
TRBV12-3/TRBV12-4,TRBJ2-7,ASTGLANYEQY
TRBV7-8,TRBJ1-1,ASSSGRALASTEAF
TRBV20-1,TRBJ2-7,SARDRSGSPHEQY
TRBV3-1,TRBJ1-1,ASSQEWQDGEAF
TRBV3-1,TRBJ2-7,ASSHGTSGRAYEQY
TRBV12-3/TRBV12-4,TRBJ2-7,ASSQPGSKTDKTYEQY
TRBV19,TRBJ2-6,ASSMGSGANVLT
TRBV5-1,TRBJ2-5,ASSFGTSGGEETQY
TRBV11-2,TRBJ2-5,ASGSLVETQY
TRBV28,TRBJ1-1,ASTSVNTEAF